The 7 T cell receptor beta chains below were found in one sample sequenced in a study of shared clonotypes between healthy human individuals. The repertoire was sequenced with immunoSEQ multiplex PCR; TCRdb's copy has only in-frame clones and lacks some. Of about 2 million clones listed, less than 95% were seen once; the top ten hold about 1.1%. CD45RO-negative, CCR7-positively selected cells formed the naive CD8 fraction, excluding terminally differentiated effector memory CD45RA+ cells. Material for sequencing was naive CD8+ T cells sorted from blood. The receptor source for this set is a man aged 18 to 29 in good health.

In regard to this clone: Other nucleotide sequences in the sample specify the same CDR3. This sequence joins TRBV28 and TRBJ2-2; TRBD1 or TRBD2 may be the D gene (5 bases each). The V end was cut by 4 bases, the J end by 5 bases, with 5 bases between. The germline V gene encodes CDR1 MDHEN and CDR2 SYDVKM. The CDR3 is 12 amino acids. DNA of the CDR3: TGTGCCAGCAGTTGGGGGACCGGGGAGCTGTTTTTT. As protein: CASSWGTGELFF.

The V and J genes are TRBV7-2 and TRBJ1-1; the D gene is possibly TRBD1 (6 bases). Trimming took 2 bases from V and 1 from J, leaving 23 bases between them. Germline V CDR1 and CDR2: SGHTA, FQGNSA. The length of the CDR3 is 19 residues. In DNA form, the CDR3 reads TGTGCCAGCAGCTTAATTTCGGGACAATATGCTATTTGGAACACTGAAGCTTTCTTT. It is translated as CASSLISGQYAIWNTEAFF. Together with reference TRBV7-2 and TRBJ1-1, the CDR3 gives the full variable domain: GAGVSQSPSNKVTEKGKDVELRCDPISGHTALYWYRQSLGQGLEFLIYFQGNSAPDKSGLPSDRFSAERTGGSVSTLTIQRTQQEDSAVYLCASSLISGQYAIWNTEAFFGQGTRLTVV.

The chain uses TRBV5-3 and TRBJ1-5, with D maybe TRBD1 (6 bases). TRBV5-3 is an ORF; its function is uncertain. V was cut by 4 bases and J by 2 bases, with 19 bases left in between. CDR3 length: 17 amino acids. DNA for the CDR3: TGTGCCAGAAGCACTTCTACAGGGCTTCGACGCAATCAGCCCCAGCATTTT. Its protein product is CARSTSTGLRRNQPQHF.

This clone was seen only once. The genes are TRBV7-9 and TRBJ2-1; 12 positions match TRBD2. Germline CDR1 SEHNR, CDR2 FQNEAQ (reference sequence). CDR3 size: 15 residues. J gave up 6 bases and V 3 bases, and 3 bases lay outside the gene matches. Here the CDR3 DNA reads TGTGCCAGCAGCTTGGCTAGCGGGGGGGTCAATGAGCAGTTCTTC. It yields the protein CASSLASGGVNEQFF.

This chain joins TRBV10-3 and TRBJ2-7; TRBD1 matches at 9 bases. The CDR3 runs to 16 residues. Germline CDR1 reads ENHRY; CDR2 reads SYGVKD. The V segment lost 3 bases and the J segment 2 bases; nucleotides outside the gene matches: 8. DNA for the CDR3: TGTGCCATCAGTGACCCTGGACAGGGGTCCCCCTACGAGCAGTACTTC. It translates to CAISDPGQGSPYEQYF.

The chain links TRBV11-3 to TRBJ1-2; D might be TRBD1 (5 bases). CDR1 and CDR2 from the germline V gene are SGHNT and YENEEA. CDR3 size: 13 residues. V gave up 5 bases and J gave up 4 bases, with 11 bases separating them. The CDR3 here is CASSQGDSYGYTF. DNA of the CDR3: TGTGCCAGCAGCCAGGGAGATAGCTATGGCTACACCTTC. Using reference TRBV11-3 and TRBJ1-2 for the parts outside the CDR3, the full variable domain is EAGVVQSPRYKIIEKKQPVAFWCNPISGHNTLYWYLQNLGQGPELLIRYENEEAVDDSQLPKDRFSAERLKGVDSTLKIQPAELGDSAVYLCASSQGDSYGYTFGSGTRLTVV.

This clone has just one count. The rearrangement joins TRBV29-1 to TRBJ2-7; 9 bases align to TRBD1. The CDR3 is 16 residues long. CDR1 is SQVTM and CDR2 is ANQGSEA in the germline V gene. The V segment lost 2 bases and the J segment 0 bases; nucleotides outside the gene matches: 8. CDR3 residues: CSVEQPRTGDSYEQYF. The CDR3 coding sequence is TGCAGCGTTGAACAGCCCCGGACAGGGGACTCCTACGAGCAGTACTTC.